This TCR beta chain appears in the sequencing data of a study of regulatory T cells in long-lasting Graves disease. Time point denoted: newly diagnosed GD, antithyroid drugs for less than 3 months. Researchers made the TCR library from RNA that was extracted from PBMCs. Library construction for TCR beta used iRepertoire HTBI primers and Arm-PCR of CDR3 regions. TCRdb fed the multiplex PCR reads into MiXCR, producing one record per CDR3 protein. The repertoire holds hundreds of thousands of distinct CDR3 sequences, around 15% seen once, with around 13% in the top ten. Trimming shortened V by 7 bases and J by 2 bases, and 15 bases separated the two germline ends. Germline loops: CDR1 MNHEY, CDR2 SVGEGT. The CDR3 runs to 15 residues. This clonotype was recorded many times. In addition, the sample was reused for a study of T cells in Graves' hyperthyroidism and ophthalmopathy.

The chain employs TRBV6-2 or TRBV6-3 and TRBJ2-1, with no clear D. The sequence derives from a man aged 18-30 years with Graves disease. The source was peripheral blood mononuclear cells (PBMCs), collected at new diagnosis, from a patient treated with antithyroid drugs. The CDR3 spells CASKTGVVPYNEQFF. CDR3 DNA: TGTGCCAGCAAGACGGGTGTGGTCCCCTACAATGAGCAGTTCTTC.